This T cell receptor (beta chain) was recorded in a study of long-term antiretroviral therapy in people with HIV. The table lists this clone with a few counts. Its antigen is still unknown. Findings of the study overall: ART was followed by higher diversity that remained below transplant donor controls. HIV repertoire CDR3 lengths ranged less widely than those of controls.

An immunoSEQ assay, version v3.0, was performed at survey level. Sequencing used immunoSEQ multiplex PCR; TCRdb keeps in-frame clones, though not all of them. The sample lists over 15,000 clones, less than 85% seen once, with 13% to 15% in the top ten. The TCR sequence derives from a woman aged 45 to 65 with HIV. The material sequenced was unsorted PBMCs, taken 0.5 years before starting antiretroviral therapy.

CDR3 sequence: CASRAGTANTGELFF. The CDR3 DNA follows: TGCGCCAGCAGGGCCGGGACGGCGAACACCGGGGAGCTGTTTTTT. V and J are TRBV5-1 and TRBJ2-2; either TRBD1 or TRBD2 may fit D (5 bases each). Germline lookup yields CDR1 SGHRS and CDR2 YFSETQ. The CDR3 is 15 residues long. The V and J ends lost 5 bases and 0 bases respectively, with 11 bases between them.